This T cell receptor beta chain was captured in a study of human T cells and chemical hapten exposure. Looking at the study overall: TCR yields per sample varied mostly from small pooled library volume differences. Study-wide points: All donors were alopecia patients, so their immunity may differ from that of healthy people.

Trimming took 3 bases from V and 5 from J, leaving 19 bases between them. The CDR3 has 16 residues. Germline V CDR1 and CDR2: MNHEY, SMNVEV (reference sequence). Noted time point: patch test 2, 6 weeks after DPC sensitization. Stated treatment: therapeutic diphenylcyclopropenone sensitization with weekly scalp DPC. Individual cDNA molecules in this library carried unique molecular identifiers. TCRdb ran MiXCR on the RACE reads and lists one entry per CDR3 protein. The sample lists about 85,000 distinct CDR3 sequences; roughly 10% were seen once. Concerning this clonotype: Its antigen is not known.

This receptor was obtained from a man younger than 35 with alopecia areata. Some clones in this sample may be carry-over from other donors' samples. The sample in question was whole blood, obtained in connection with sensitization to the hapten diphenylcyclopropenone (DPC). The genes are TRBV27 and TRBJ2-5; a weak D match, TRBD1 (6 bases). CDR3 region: CASSLRTDPPGETQYF. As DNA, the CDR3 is TGTGCCAGCAGTTTGCGGACAGATCCTCCTGGGGAGACCCAGTACTTC.